Detailed here is one T cell receptor (beta chain). Per the study methods: Amplification with reference gene primers provided the estimates of nucleated cell counts. Produced via immunoSEQ multiplex PCR; TCRdb's table is partial and in-frame only. D and trimming were read from the DNA, whereas the V and J calls and clone size are those reported in that table. The sample records over 250,000 clones, roughly 85% being singletons. The entry originates in a study of blood T cell repertoires in COVID-19. Study in general: The United States, Italy and Spain supplied acute and convalescent COVID-19 samples. T cells, B-cell-depleted T cells, or PBMCs provided the cDNA or gDNA that served as material.

The CDR3 is made up of 15 amino acids. V gave up 3 bases and J gave up 3 bases; unmatched junction bases: 6. The germline gives CDR1 SEHNR, CDR2 FQNEAQ (reference sequence). The genes are TRBV7-9 and TRBJ2-7; 9 nucleotides match TRBD2. This TCR was recovered from a man aged 50 to 60 with active or convalescent COVID-19. The sample taken for sequencing was peripheral blood. The DNA for the CDR3 is TGTGCCAGCAGCTTCGGGGTAGCGGGAGTCTACGAGCAGTACTTC. Residues: CASSFGVAGVYEQYF.